The 8 T cell receptor beta chains listed next were all sequenced from one sample in a study of technical replicates of blood from several donors. The repertoire was sequenced with immunoSEQ multiplex PCR; TCRdb's copy has only in-frame clones and lacks some. The sample lists around 83,000 clones, 85% to 95% seen once, with about 0.24% in the top ten. Sequenced: T cells isolated from PBMCs. These receptors originate from a human donor in good health.

This clone was picked up one time. The V and J genes are TRBV4-1 and TRBJ2-2; TRBD2 is a possible D gene (5 bases). The CDR3 extends over 12 amino acids. Germline-derived CDR1 and CDR2 are MGHRA and YSYEKL. The V end lost 8 bases, the J end lost 5 bases, and 9 bases lay between the germline ends. CDR3 coding DNA: TGCGCCAGCGGAACGGGAACCGGGGAGCTGTTTTTT. Amino acid sequence: CASGTGTGELFF.

The chain couples TRBV11-3 to TRBJ2-3; D not resolved. There are 13 residues in the CDR3. Germline lookup yields CDR1 SGHNT and CDR2 YENEEA. V was clipped by 4 bases and J by 6 bases, with 11 bases between them. This chain's CDR3 is CASSWAPSDTQYF. CDR3 DNA sequence: TGTGCCAGCAGCTGGGCCCCTTCTGATACGCAGTATTTT. Supplemented by reference TRBV11-3 and TRBJ2-3, the full variable domain reads EAGVVQSPRYKIIEKKQPVAFWCNPISGHNTLYWYLQNLGQGPELLIRYENEEAVDDSQLPKDRFSAERLKGVDSTLKIQPAELGDSAVYLCASSWAPSDTQYFGPGTRLTVL.

V usage is TRBV5-5 and J usage is TRBJ2-1, with a possible D match to TRBD2 (6 bases). From germline, CDR1 is SGHKS and CDR2 YYEKEE (reference sequence). The CDR3 extends over 17 amino acids. V gave up 2 bases and J gave up 2 bases, with 17 bases separating them. CDR3 in amino acids: CASSLRYGSGTYNEQFF. CDR3 coding DNA: TGTGCCAGCAGCTTACGTTACGGGAGTGGGACCTACAATGAGCAGTTCTTC.

The J gene is TRBJ2-1, the V gene TRBV9; 10 nucleotides line up with TRBD2. Germline V CDR1 and CDR2: SGDLS, YYNGEE. Losses at the gene ends were 3 bases for V and 10 bases for J; bases not matched to a gene: 13. CDR3 length: 16 residues. The CDR3 region has the DNA TGTGCCAGCAGCGAACCTCGACTAGCGGGCAGTAGGGAGCAGTTCTTC. The encoded protein is CASSEPRLAGSREQFF.

The J gene is TRBJ2-7, the V gene TRBV6-1; weak D call: TRBD2 (5 bases). Trimming took 1 base from V and 3 from J, leaving 13 bases between them. The CDR3 has 15 residues. The germline V gene has CDR1 MNHNS and CDR2 SASEGT. Written as DNA, the CDR3 is TGTGCCAGCAGTGAAGGACCGGGGTTTTACTACGAGCAGTACTTC. The encoded protein is CASSEGPGFYYEQYF.

This clone was seen a handful of times. The rearrangement joins TRBV18 to TRBJ1-1, with a possible D match to TRBD1 (6 bases). This CDR3 has 15 amino acids. Trimming took off 2 bases at V and 0 bases at J, with 10 bases between the two ends. CDR1 and CDR2 (germline): KGHSH, LQKENI. The CDR3 DNA is TGTGCCAGCTCACCAAACAGGGATTTGAACACTGAAGCTTTCTTT. This sequence encodes CASSPNRDLNTEAFF.

The chain uses TRBV19 and TRBJ2-2; D perhaps matches TRBD1 (6 bases). Trimming shortened V by 9 bases and J by 3 bases, and 17 bases separated the two germline ends. Germline assignment: CDR1 LNHDA and CDR2 SQIVND (reference sequence). This CDR3 has 15 amino acids. DNA for the CDR3: TGTGCCAGCCGTATTCGGGACACACACACCGGGGAGCTGTTTTTT. This gives the protein CASRIRDTHTGELFF.

The V call is TRBV5-4, the J call TRBJ2-7, with D maybe TRBD2 (5 bases). CDR1 is SGHNT and CDR2 is YYREEE in the germline V gene (reference sequence). The germline V and J ends were trimmed by 4 bases and 0 bases, with 14 bases remaining between them. The CDR3 length is 15 residues. Written as DNA, the CDR3 is TGTGCCAGCAGCCCGCGGACTTCTAGCTCCTACGAGCAGTACTTC. Amino acids: CASSPRTSSSYEQYF.